The 30 T cell receptor beta chains listed next were all sequenced from one sample in a study of blood T cell repertoires in COVID-19. Repertoires were generated with immunoSEQ multiplex PCR, while TCRdb's copy carries only in-frame clones and drops some. The table lists about 240,000 clones, approximately 85% of them singletons. Sequencing used peripheral blood. The receptors shown here come from a man older than 75 with acute or convalescent COVID-19.

This clone was seen just once. The genes are TRBV9 and TRBJ1-4; 8 nucleotides agree with TRBD1. In germline, CDR1 is SGDLS, CDR2 YYNGEE. This CDR3 is built from 16 residues. Trimming removed 4 bases from V and 7 bases from J; junction bases left unmatched: 12. In DNA, the CDR3 is TGTGCCAGCAGCACGGGACAGGTCCAGCTTCCTGAAAAACTGTTTTTT. Amino acid sequence: CASSTGQVQLPEKLFF.

This clone was seen a single time. The rearrangement links TRBV29-1 to TRBJ2-7, with a tentative D call TRBD1 (5 bases). V shed 4 bases and J shed 4 bases, with 14 bases lying between them. This CDR3 comprises 13 residues. Looked up from germline, CDR1 is SQVTM and CDR2 is ANQGSEA. CDR3 nucleotides: TGCAGCGTTGCGGATGGGGCTAGGTACGAGCAGTACTTC. It encodes CSVADGARYEQYF.

The chain couples TRBV7-9 to TRBJ2-7, with D possibly being TRBD1 (8 bases). The length of the CDR3 is 15 residues. Germline V gene lookup returns CDR1 SEHNR and CDR2 FQNEAQ (reference sequence). Between the trimmed V and J ends, which lost 5 bases and 2 bases, there was a span of 16 bases. CDR3 nucleotide sequence: TGTGCCAGCAGCGAACAGGGGGGAGGGGCCTACGAGCAGTACTTC. As protein: CASSEQGGGAYEQYF.

This chain connects TRBV5-1 to TRBJ1-5; D gene unclear. Germline V gene data show CDR1 as SGHRS and CDR2 as YFSETQ. The CDR3 runs 14 residues. Trimming removed 0 bases from V and 6 bases from J, with 10 bases in between. The CDR3 DNA sequence: TGCGCCAGCAGCTTGGGGACGGAGGGTCAGCCCCAGCATTTT. Amino acids: CASSLGTEGQPQHF.

The V call is TRBV28, the J call TRBJ1-5; no definite D call. V dropped 7 bases and J dropped 0 bases, with 7 bases sitting between them. Germline-derived CDR1 and CDR2 are MDHEN and SYDVKM. The CDR3 covers 13 residues. The CDR3 coding sequence is TGTGCCAGCACCACCGGTAGCAATCAGCCCCAGCATTTT. Translating it yields CASTTGSNQPQHF.

The chain couples TRBV28 to TRBJ1-2; the match to TRBD1 covers 11 bases. CDR3 length: 13 residues. Trimming cost V 5 bases and J 4 bases; bases outside gene matches: 0. The V gene's germline CDR1 is MDHEN and CDR2 SYDVKM. CDR3 protein: CASSGQGAYGYTF. DNA of the CDR3: TGTGCCAGCAGTGGACAGGGGGCCTATGGCTACACCTTC.

The genes are TRBV11-2 and TRBJ1-1, with D perhaps matching TRBD1 (5 bases). The CDR3 covers 17 residues. Germline CDR1 SGHAT, CDR2 FQNNGV. V gave up 3 bases and J gave up 2 bases, with 19 bases separating them. The CDR3 DNA reads as TGTGCCAGCAGCTTGGTATTGGGGAGGGGTAACAACACTGAAGCTTTCTTT. Protein sequence: CASSLVLGRGNNTEAFF.

This clone was observed a single time. V gene TRBV2 combines with J gene TRBJ2-1, with D perhaps TRBD2 (6 bases). Germline V gene data show CDR1 as SNHLY and CDR2 as FYNNEI. The germline V and J ends were trimmed by 6 bases and 0 bases, with 12 bases remaining between them. The CDR3 loop spans 15 amino acids. CDR3 in DNA: TGTGCCAGCAGCGCCTTCGGGAGCTCCTACAATGAGCAGTTCTTC. Translating gives CASSAFGSSYNEQFF.

The rearrangement uses TRBV4-1 and TRBJ2-3; 9 nucleotides match TRBD2. The CDR3 covers 17 residues. Germline V gives CDR1 MGHRA, CDR2 YSYEKL. V was pared by 1 base and J by 7 bases, with 12 bases of the junction left unmatched. CDR3: CASSQGPSGELEHTQYF. CDR3 DNA: TGCGCCAGCAGCCAAGGTCCTAGCGGGGAGTTAGAGCATACGCAGTATTTT.

The gene calls are TRBV2 and TRBJ1-2; the D is unclear. Germline loops: CDR1 SNHLY, CDR2 FYNNEI. CDR3 length equals 12 residues. V was shortened by 6 bases and J by 6 bases, with 11 bases between the two germline ends. This CDR3 is CASREDGDGYTF. In nucleotides, the CDR3 is TGTGCCAGCAGAGAGGACGGGGATGGCTACACCTTC. Filled out from reference TRBV2 and TRBJ1-2, the complete variable domain reads EPEVTQTPSHQVTQMGQEVILRCVPISNHLYFYWYRQILGQKVEFLVSFYNNEISEKSEIFDDQFSVERPDGSNFTLKIRSTKLEDSAMYFCASREDGDGYTFGSGTRLTVV.

The V gene is TRBV24-1, the J gene TRBJ1-1; D gene ambiguous. V dropped 10 bases and J dropped 4 bases, with 15 bases sitting between them. The CDR3 loop spans 13 amino acids. Germline V gives CDR1 KGHDR, CDR2 SFDVKD. In DNA form, the CDR3 reads TGTGCCACGGCAAGCCCAGGAATCACTGAAGCTTTCTTT. Its protein is CATASPGITEAFF.

The chain joins TRBV4-3 to TRBJ2-2; tentatively, D is TRBD2 (5 bases). The CDR3 runs 16 residues. The germline gives CDR1 LGHNA, CDR2 YSLEER. Trimming took off 1 base at V and 4 bases at J, with 13 bases between the two ends. The CDR3 DNA is TGCGCCAGCAGCCAAGCGAGTCAGGCGGGCACCGGGGAGCTGTTTTTT. The encoded protein is CASSQASQAGTGELFF.

This clone came up once. The chain links TRBV19 to TRBJ1-5; 7 nucleotides line up with TRBD1. The V gene's germline CDR1 is LNHDA and CDR2 SQIVND (reference sequence). The V gene end was trimmed by 5 bases and the J gene end by 4 bases; junction bases not matched to a gene: 11. The CDR3 spans 16 residues. Here the CDR3 DNA reads TGTGCCAGTAGTCCCTACAGGGGTGGGGGAAATCAGCCCCAGCATTTT. Protein product: CASSPYRGGGNQPQHF.

The V gene is TRBV2, the J gene TRBJ2-3; no definite D call. Trimming took 6 bases from V and 14 from J, leaving 18 bases between them. Germline values: CDR1 SNHLY, CDR2 FYNNEI. CDR3 length equals 12 residues. The CDR3 DNA reads TGTGCCAGCAGGGCTGACTTGCTAGGCATGTATTTT. This codes for CASRADLLGMYF.

The rearrangement links TRBV9 to TRBJ2-3; unclear D gene. The CDR3 is 14 amino acids. Germline CDR1 is SGDLS and CDR2 is YYNGEE. The V end lost 6 bases, the J end lost 0 bases, and 11 bases lay between the germline ends. CDR3 sequence: CASTRKASTDTQYF. CDR3 DNA sequence: TGTGCCAGCACGAGGAAGGCTAGCACAGATACGCAGTATTTT.

The chain joins TRBV5-4 to TRBJ1-1; no definite D call. CDR3 length equals 13 residues. V was pared by 2 bases and J by 5 bases, with 10 bases between. Germline assignment: CDR1 SGHNT and CDR2 YYREEE (reference sequence). The CDR3 sequence: CASSLKGGTEAFF. The CDR3 DNA sequence: TGTGCCAGCAGCTTAAAAGGAGGAACTGAAGCTTTCTTT.

Only one count was recorded for this clone. J is TRBJ1-5 and V is TRBV5-1; possibly TRBD1 for D (5 bases). V lost 0 bases and J 6 bases, leaving 10 bases between the germline ends. Germline-derived CDR1 and CDR2 are SGHRS and YFSETQ. This CDR3 has 14 residues. CDR3 sequence: CASSLDGGSQPQHF. In DNA, the CDR3 is TGCGCCAGCAGCTTGGACGGGGGAAGTCAGCCCCAGCATTTT.

The rearrangement links TRBV5-4 to TRBJ1-2, with D possibly TRBD1 on 6 matching bases. Per the germline V gene, CDR1 is SGHNT and CDR2 is YYREEE (reference sequence). This CDR3 comprises 13 residues. V lost 1 base and J 7 bases, leaving 11 bases between the germline ends. In DNA form, the CDR3 reads TGTGCCAGCAGCTTGACGGGGGGCGGTGGCTACACCTTC. It encodes CASSLTGGGGYTF.

J is TRBJ2-2 and V is TRBV5-1; D remains ambiguous. The CDR3 sequence is 13 residues long. The germline V gene encodes CDR1 SGHRS and CDR2 YFSETQ. The ends were cut back, 2 bases at V and 5 bases at J, with 7 bases in the middle. The CDR3 DNA follows: TGCGCCAGCAGCTTATCCCTAACCGGGGAGCTGTTTTTT. This codes for CASSLSLTGELFF. The full variable domain, in which reference TRBV5-1 and TRBJ2-2 provide the parts outside the CDR3, is KAGVTQTPRYLIKTRGQQVTLSCSPISGHRSVSWYQQTPGQGLQFLFEYFSETQRNKGNFPGRFSGRQFSNSRSEMNVSTLELGDSALYLCASSLSLTGELFFGEGSRLTVL.

The chain links TRBV10-3 to TRBJ1-1; D perhaps matches TRBD1 (5 bases). Looked up from germline, CDR1 is ENHRY and CDR2 is SYGVKD. The CDR3 has 14 amino acids. V was trimmed by 6 bases and J by 2 bases, leaving 13 bases between them. The CDR3 DNA reads as TGTGCCATCAGCGAAGACAGAGGAAACACTGAAGCTTTCTTT. This codes for CAISEDRGNTEAFF.

This clone was counted once. The gene calls are TRBV24-1 and TRBJ2-1; the match to TRBD2 covers 8 bases. V was clipped by 4 bases and J by 4 bases; unmatched bases: 5. In germline, CDR1 is KGHDR, CDR2 SFDVKD. This CDR3 spans 15 amino acids. This CDR3 is CATSEERGPYNEQFF. In nucleotides, the CDR3 is TGTGCCACCAGTGAGGAGCGGGGGCCTTACAATGAGCAGTTCTTC.

The gene calls are TRBV9 and TRBJ1-5; 7 bases line up with TRBD1. The CDR3 loop spans 14 amino acids. Germline trimming cut 3 bases from V and 5 bases from J; bases unmatched to any gene: 5. From germline, CDR1 is SGDLS and CDR2 YYNGEE. The CDR3 nucleotides read TGTGCCAGCAGCGCCGGGACAGAAGATCAGCCCCAGCATTTT. Translating it yields CASSAGTEDQPQHF.

The rearrangement uses TRBV5-1 and TRBJ1-4; D remains unclear. V was pared by 0 bases and J by 2 bases, with 8 bases between. This CDR3 contains 15 residues. Germline assignment: CDR1 SGHRS and CDR2 YFSETQ. The CDR3: CASSLGPGTNEKLFF. The CDR3 bases are TGCGCCAGCAGCTTGGGGCCCGGGACTAATGAAAAACTGTTTTTT.

The chain links TRBV3-1 (or the pseudogene TRBV3-2) to TRBJ2-3; 7 bases are a match to TRBD1. The V and J ends lost 5 bases and 6 bases, in that order; junction bases with no gene match: 8. CDR1 is LGHDT, CDR2 YNNKEL, per germline (reference sequence). The CDR3 has 14 amino acids. CDR3 region: CASSTTGDSDTQYF. The CDR3, as DNA: TGTGCCAGCAGCACTACAGGGGATTCTGATACGCAGTATTTT.

The chain recombines TRBV10-1 with TRBJ1-1; D remains ambiguous. Looked up from germline, CDR1 is WNHNN and CDR2 is SYGVQD (reference sequence). V gave up 3 bases and J gave up 0 bases, with 5 bases separating them. The CDR3 is made up of 13 amino acids. CDR3 nucleotides: TGCGCCAGCAGTGATTCGGTGAACACTGAAGCTTTCTTT. This translates into CASSDSVNTEAFF.

The rearrangement joins TRBV10-3 to TRBJ2-7, with 7 bases fitting TRBD1. Trimming at V came to 6 bases and at J to 5 bases, leaving 7 bases not matched to a gene. This CDR3 has 13 residues. Germline CDR1 is ENHRY and CDR2 is SYGVKD. The CDR3 here is CAIREGASDEQYF. The CDR3, as DNA: TGTGCCATCAGAGAGGGGGCGTCCGACGAGCAGTACTTC.

J is TRBJ2-1 and V is TRBV7-9; 8 nucleotides align to TRBD1. The germline V gene encodes CDR1 SEHNR and CDR2 FQNEAQ (reference sequence). V shed 7 bases, J shed 5 bases, and the junction held 10 bases outside the gene matches. This CDR3 is built from 15 residues. Here the CDR3 reads CASTPGQGRNNEQFF. CDR3 bases: TGTGCCAGCACCCCCGGACAGGGACGTAACAATGAGCAGTTCTTC.

The rearrangement uses TRBV5-1 and TRBJ2-7, with TRBD1 matching over 10 bases. The germline gives CDR1 SGHRS, CDR2 YFSETQ. The CDR3 contains 15 residues. Trimming at V came to 1 base and at J to 7 bases, leaving 8 bases not matched to a gene. The CDR3 DNA follows: TGCGCCAGCAGCTTGTGGTCGACAGGGGGCCAGGAGCAGTACTTC. Its translation is CASSLWSTGGQEQYF.

The V gene is TRBV10-3, the J gene TRBJ2-7; tentatively, D is TRBD2 (5 bases). V was trimmed by 3 bases and J by 0 bases, leaving 9 bases between them. This CDR3 has 14 residues. In germline, CDR1 is ENHRY, CDR2 SYGVKD. CDR3 DNA: TGTGCCATCAGTGACGGAGGAATCTCCTACGAGCAGTACTTC. Protein product: CAISDGGISYEQYF.

A few counts support this clone. The rearrangement uses TRBV28 and TRBJ1-3; D is perhaps TRBD1 (5 bases). The CDR3 runs 15 residues. V dropped 5 bases and J dropped 0 bases, with 11 bases sitting between them. In germline, CDR1 is MDHEN, CDR2 SYDVKM. Here the CDR3 reads CASSPPTVSGNTIYF. The CDR3 bases are TGTGCCAGCAGTCCGCCGACAGTCTCTGGAAACACCATATATTTT.